A single sample gave rise to the 13 T cell receptor beta chains below, sequenced in a study of cytomegalovirus exposure and HLA in healthy donors. This PCR relied on a set of 60 Vbeta primers and 13 Jbeta primers. Clones were sequenced by immunoSEQ multiplex PCR, and TCRdb holds only the in-frame ones, with some missing. The sample lists about 150,000 clones, roughly 64% occurring once. The sample comprised PBMCs. These receptors originate from a woman aged 30 to 39 in good health and CMV-seropositive.

This chain links TRBV27 with TRBJ2-1; D unresolved. Trimming left V 5 bases short and J 0 bases short, with 11 bases between. The CDR3 is 15 amino acids. The germline gives CDR1 MNHEY, CDR2 SMNVEV (reference sequence). CDR3 DNA: TGTGCCAGCAGTATTGACTCGAGCTCCTACAATGAGCAGTTCTTC. This codes for CASSIDSSSYNEQFF.

This clone appeared once. The chain joins TRBV6-4 to TRBJ1-1; the D is unclear. The germline CDR1 and CDR2 sequences are MRHNA and SNTAGT. This CDR3 contains 13 residues. V dropped 0 bases and J dropped 6 bases, with 8 bases sitting between them. For the CDR3, the DNA is TGTGCCAGCAGTGACTCGGGTGGGCCTGAAGCTTTCTTT. Amino acid sequence: CASSDSGGPEAFF.

V usage is TRBV13 and J usage is TRBJ2-5, with D possibly matching TRBD1 (5 bases). The CDR3 extends over 15 amino acids. CDR1 PRHDT and CDR2 FYEKMQ come from the germline V gene (reference sequence). V lost 4 bases and J lost 5, with 17 bases in between. The CDR3 region has the DNA TGTGCCAGCAGCTCTAATTCGCAGGGCAGGGAGACCCAGTACTTC. Translated, it gives CASSSNSQGRETQYF.

The chain uses TRBV19 and TRBJ1-3, with D maybe TRBD1 (6 bases). The ends were cut back, 6 bases at V and 0 bases at J, with 15 bases in the middle. In germline, CDR1 is LNHDA, CDR2 SQIVND (reference sequence). This CDR3 contains 16 residues. CDR3 nucleotides: TGTGCCAGTAGCGTTGGACAGACGATCTCTGGAAACACCATATATTTT. Its translation: CASSVGQTISGNTIYF.

V and J are TRBV11-3 and TRBJ2-1, with no clear D. Trimming stripped 2 bases from V and 9 bases from J, with 17 bases between. From germline, CDR1 is SGHNT and CDR2 YENEEA. This CDR3 has 15 amino acids. CDR3 in DNA: TGTGCCAGCAGCTTACTGCCTAGTGGGTCGAGTGAGCAGTTCTTC. Its protein is CASSLLPSGSSEQFF.

The chain recombines TRBV18 with TRBJ2-7; 10 nucleotides align to TRBD1. Germline values: CDR1 KGHSH, CDR2 LQKENI. The CDR3 is made up of 14 amino acids. Trimming removed 2 bases from V and 7 bases from J; junction bases left unmatched: 5. The CDR3 is CASSPWTGGREQYF. The CDR3, as DNA: TGTGCCAGCTCACCATGGACAGGGGGTAGGGAGCAGTACTTC.

The rearrangement uses TRBV5-1 and TRBJ1-1; D is possibly TRBD1 (6 bases). There are 14 residues in the CDR3. From germline, CDR1 is SGHRS and CDR2 YFSETQ. Trimming shortened V by 8 bases and J by 1 base, and 15 bases separated the two germline ends. The CDR3 sequence: CARTRDTSNTEAFF. Here the CDR3 DNA reads TGCGCCAGGACCCGGGACACCTCGAACACTGAAGCTTTCTTT. Variable domain in full (rest from reference TRBV5-1 and TRBJ1-1): KAGVTQTPRYLIKTRGQQVTLSCSPISGHRSVSWYQQTPGQGLQFLFEYFSETQRNKGNFPGRFSGRQFSNSRSEMNVSTLELGDSALYLCARTRDTSNTEAFFGQGTRLTVV.

This chain connects TRBV7-9 to TRBJ2-7; 7 bases line up with TRBD1. CDR3 length: 17 amino acids. CDR1 and CDR2 from the germline V gene are SEHNR and FQNEAQ (reference sequence). The J segment lost 7 bases and the V segment lost 5 bases, leaving 20 bases of the junction unmatched. CDR3: CASSPSSIGQVLREQYF. CDR3 nucleotides: TGTGCCAGCAGCCCATCCTCTATTGGACAGGTTCTTCGGGAGCAGTACTTC.

V usage is TRBV9 and J usage is TRBJ2-5; D is unresolved. V lost 3 bases to trimming and J lost 5 bases, with 11 bases between them. The CDR3 contains 13 residues. CDR1 SGDLS and CDR2 YYNGEE come from the germline V gene. The CDR3 region is CASSGSEWETQYF. The DNA for the CDR3 is TGTGCCAGCAGCGGCTCGGAGTGGGAGACCCAGTACTTC. The complete variable domain, with remaining parts taken from reference TRBV9 and TRBJ2-5, reads DSGVTQTPKHLITATGQRVTLRCSPRSGDLSVYWYQQSLDQGLQFLIQYYNGEERAKGNILERFSAQQFPDLHSELNLSSLELGDSALYFCASSGSEWETQYFGPGTRLLVL.

V and J are TRBV21-1 and TRBJ2-4; the DNA was not compared with TRBD1, the D call given in the table. TRBV21-1 is a pseudogene. The CDR3 runs to 19 residues. CDR3 nucleotides: TGTGCCAGCAGCAAAGCGCTTTCGGGAGACAGGGTTAGCGAAAACATTCAGTACTTC. Its protein product is CASSKALSGDRVSENIQYF.

The CDR3 DNA reads as TGTGCCAGCAGCTTGAGTCGGGGACTCACAGATACGCAGTATTTT. Encoded protein: CASSLSRGLTDTQYF. This chain connects TRBV13 to TRBJ2-3; tentatively, D is TRBD2 (6 bases). This CDR3 is built from 15 residues. Between the trimmed V and J ends, which lost 3 bases and 2 bases, there was a span of 12 bases. Germline V CDR1 and CDR2: PRHDT, FYEKMQ (reference sequence).

The chain recombines TRBV19 with TRBJ1-5; 7 nucleotides line up with TRBD1. Germline V gives CDR1 LNHDA, CDR2 SQIVND (reference sequence). This CDR3 is 18 amino acids long. V was pared by 4 bases and J by 4 bases, with 16 bases of the junction left unmatched. This CDR3 is CASSTSTGWGWDNQPQHF. In DNA form, the CDR3 reads TGTGCCAGTAGTACCTCGACAGGGTGGGGATGGGATAATCAGCCCCAGCATTTT.

The gene calls are TRBV6-1 and TRBJ1-4; D ambiguous. V shed 7 bases and J shed 0 bases, with 9 bases lying between them. This CDR3 is built from 14 residues. Germline V lookup: CDR1 MNHNS, CDR2 SASEGT. CDR3 sequence reads: CASMAQATNEKLFF. CDR3 nucleotide sequence: TGTGCCAGCATGGCCCAGGCAACTAATGAAAAACTGTTTTTT.